The entry below describes one TCR beta chain. Trimming removed 0 bases from V and 5 bases from J, with 13 bases in between. Germline V gene lookup returns CDR1 MGHRA and CDR2 YSYEKL. The CDR3 runs to 15 residues. The source of the sample is a study of technical replicates of blood from a few donors. The table came from immunoSEQ multiplex PCR; TCRdb's copy has only in-frame clones and leaves some out. The repertoire holds approximately 92,000 clones, with 95% as singletons. V and J are TRBV4-1 and TRBJ1-1; TRBD1 might be the D (5 bases). The TCR originated in a human donor in good health. Sample: T cells isolated from PBMCs. The CDR3 DNA reads TGCGCCAGCAGCCAAGATCGGGGGGGTCGGACTGAAGCTTTCTTT. It codes for CASSQDRGGRTEAFF.